This passage covers 31 T cell receptor beta chains from one sample sequenced in a study of glioma-infiltrating T cells after dendritic cell vaccination. Here immunoSEQ multiplex PCR was the method, and the copy in TCRdb shows in-frame clones only, minus some. The sample holds 40,000 to 60,000 clones; 85% are singletons and the top ten take 10% to 12%. The input for sequencing was blood, taken before dendritic cell vaccination. The receptor set was obtained from a human donor with glioblastoma.

This clone was seen only once. V usage is TRBV5-1 and J usage is TRBJ2-7; TRBD1 matches at 8 bases. This CDR3 region has 16 residues. Germline V lookup: CDR1 SGHRS, CDR2 YFSETQ. V shed 0 bases, J shed 3 bases, and the junction held 8 bases outside the gene matches. The CDR3 spells CASSLATGGNSYEQYF. CDR3 DNA sequence: TGCGCCAGCAGCTTGGCCACAGGGGGTAATAGCTACGAGCAGTACTTC. The full variable domain, in which reference TRBV5-1 and TRBJ2-7 provide the parts outside the CDR3, is KAGVTQTPRYLIKTRGQQVTLSCSPISGHRSVSWYQQTPGQGLQFLFEYFSETQRNKGNFPGRFSGRQFSNSRSEMNVSTLELGDSALYLCASSLATGGNSYEQYFGPGTRLTVT.

The V gene is TRBV19, the J gene TRBJ1-2; D is perhaps TRBD1 (5 bases). The CDR3 extends over 13 amino acids. V lost 7 bases, J lost 4 bases, and 13 bases lay in between. Germline V gene sequence: CDR1 LNHDA, CDR2 SQIVND (reference sequence). The CDR3 bases are TGTGCCAGTAACGAAGGGGCGTTCTATGGCTACACCTTC. This gives the protein CASNEGAFYGYTF.

In this sample, this clone turned up once. CDR3 in amino acids: CASSLGQGGLSGANVLTF. The CDR3 nucleotides read TGTGCCAGCAGCCTTGGACAGGGGGGCCTCTCTGGGGCCAACGTCCTGACTTTC. The rearrangement joins TRBV11-2 to TRBJ2-6; the match to TRBD1 covers 10 bases. Germline V CDR1 and CDR2: SGHAT, FQNNGV. With 5 bases clipped from V and 0 bases from J, the junction kept 7 bases outside the gene matches. This CDR3 spans 18 amino acids.

This clone was observed a handful of times. J is TRBJ1-2 and V is TRBV19; TRBD1 agrees at 8 bases. The CDR3 extends over 15 amino acids. The germline V gene encodes CDR1 LNHDA and CDR2 SQIVND (reference sequence). The V segment lost 1 base and the J segment 2 bases; nucleotides outside the gene matches: 3. CDR3 bases: TGTGCCAGTAGTATAGGGGGACAGGTGAACTATGGCTACACCTTC. It yields the protein CASSIGGQVNYGYTF.

Only a few counts were recorded for this clone. The V call is TRBV11-2, the J call TRBJ2-5; TRBD1 matches 7 bases. The germline V gene encodes CDR1 SGHAT and CDR2 FQNNGV. This CDR3 is built from 14 residues. J gave up 4 bases and V 6 bases, and 8 bases lay outside the gene matches. The CDR3 region has the DNA TGTGCCAGCAGAATCCGGGACAGTGGAGAGACCCAGTACTTC. It yields the protein CASRIRDSGETQYF. The full variable domain, completed using reference TRBV11-2 and TRBJ2-5, is EAGVAQSPRYKIIEKRQSVAFWCNPISGHATLYWYQQILGQGPKLLIQFQNNGVVDDSQLPKDRFSAERLKGVDSTLKIQPAKLEDSAVYLCASRIRDSGETQYFGPGTRLLVL.

This clone showed up just once. The chain recombines TRBV14 with TRBJ1-1, with TRBD1 matching over 8 bases. The CDR3 is 17 residues long. After removal of 0 bases from V and 1 base from J, the junction contained 7 bases not matched to a gene. The V gene's germline CDR1 is SGHDN and CDR2 FVKESK. This chain's CDR3 is CASSQDRTGSWNTEAFF. The CDR3 coding sequence is TGTGCCAGCAGCCAAGATCGGACAGGGTCCTGGAACACTGAAGCTTTCTTT.

This clone has a single count. J is TRBJ2-5 and V is TRBV7-9, with 9 nucleotides matching TRBD1. V shed 5 bases and J 5 bases; nucleotides not matched to a gene: 6. The CDR3 is 14 residues long. Germline CDR1 is SEHNR and CDR2 is FQNEAQ (reference sequence). This CDR3 reads CASSLGQGMETQYF. CDR3 DNA: TGTGCCAGCAGCCTGGGACAGGGAATGGAGACCCAGTACTTC.

This clone has a single count. The rearrangement uses TRBV25-1 and TRBJ2-1, with 7 bases lining up with TRBD1. CDR1 and CDR2 (germline): MGHDK, SYGVNS. The CDR3 is made up of 14 amino acids. The V segment lost 2 bases and the J segment 8 bases; nucleotides outside the gene matches: 6. The CDR3 DNA reads as TGTGCCAGCAGTGAAGGGGTAGGGGGCGATGAGCAGTTCTTC. This encodes CASSEGVGGDEQFF.

This clone was detected once. CDR3 nucleotides: TGCGCCAGCAGCGATCAGCGGGAGGGCCGGTGGGATGAGCAGTTCTTC. Encoded protein: CASSDQREGRWDEQFF. The rearrangement joins TRBV5-1 to TRBJ2-1, with 10 bases identical to TRBD2. Germline CDR1 SGHRS, CDR2 YFSETQ. The CDR3 covers 16 residues. V lost 4 bases and J lost 8; bases outside the gene matches: 12.

This clone was seen only a few times. The chain recombines TRBV14 with TRBJ2-7, with D possibly matching TRBD1 (6 bases). V was pared by 1 base and J by 2 bases, with 12 bases between. The CDR3 is 15 residues long. Germline V gene sequence: CDR1 SGHDN, CDR2 FVKESK. For the CDR3, the DNA is TGTGCCAGCAGCCAAGCGACGACAGGCGCCTACGAGCAGTACTTC. It translates to CASSQATTGAYEQYF.

In its sample, this clone was seen once. This chain uses TRBV5-1 with TRBJ1-1; 8 bases match TRBD1. The V segment lost 4 bases and the J segment 4 bases; nucleotides outside the gene matches: 9. CDR1 is SGHRS and CDR2 is YFSETQ in the germline V gene. This CDR3 has 15 residues. CDR3 amino acids: CASSGGQGVGTEAFF. DNA of the CDR3: TGCGCCAGCAGCGGAGGACAGGGTGTGGGCACTGAAGCTTTCTTT.

This clone was picked up a small number of times. The chain recombines TRBV4-1 with TRBJ2-1; 9 nucleotides match TRBD2. The germline V gene encodes CDR1 MGHRA and CDR2 YSYEKL. V lost 0 bases to trimming and J lost 7 bases; unmatched junction nucleotides: 7. The CDR3 is 16 residues long. The CDR3, as DNA: TGCGCCAGCAGCCAAGATCGTACTAGCGGGTGGAATGAGCAGTTCTTC. It codes for CASSQDRTSGWNEQFF.

V and J are TRBV7-7 and TRBJ1-1; TRBD1 matches at 7 bases. Germline V gives CDR1 SSHAT, CDR2 FNYEAQ (reference sequence). V gave up 5 bases and J gave up 5 bases; unmatched junction bases: 5. This CDR3 is built from 13 residues. CDR3 protein: CASSLKQGTEAFF. CDR3 nucleotides: TGTGCCAGCAGCCTAAAACAGGGGACTGAAGCTTTCTTT.

This clone was observed a single time. This chain links TRBV14 with TRBJ2-3; possibly TRBD1 for D (6 bases). The CDR3 extends over 17 amino acids. The germline V gene has CDR1 SGHDN and CDR2 FVKESK. V was pared by 3 bases and J by 3 bases, with 19 bases between. CDR3 nucleotides: TGTGCCAGCAGCCAGAACTACAGGGTTCGGTCGACAGATACGCAGTATTTT. Protein product: CASSQNYRVRSTDTQYF.

This chain links TRBV11-3 with TRBJ1-3; TRBD1 matches at 9 bases. The CDR3 is 15 amino acids. With V trimmed by 2 bases and J by 5 bases, 4 bases remained unmatched. Germline assignment: CDR1 SGHNT and CDR2 YENEEA. CDR3 sequence reads: CASSLFDRGRNTIYF. The CDR3 nucleotides read TGTGCCAGCAGCTTATTCGACAGGGGGAGAAACACCATATATTTT.

V usage is TRBV30 and J usage is TRBJ1-5; the D gene is possibly TRBD1 (6 bases). CDR1 and CDR2 from the germline V gene are GTSNPN and SVGIG (reference sequence). The CDR3 runs to 14 residues. Trimming left V 0 bases short and J 5 bases short, with 11 bases between. The CDR3 reads CAWSVRDTYQPQHF. The CDR3 nucleotides read TGTGCCTGGAGTGTACGGGACACCTATCAGCCCCAGCATTTT.

This sequence joins TRBV18 and TRBJ1-5; the D is unclear. CDR1 is KGHSH and CDR2 is LQKENI in the germline V gene. The length of the CDR3 is 15 residues. V dropped 4 bases and J dropped 0 bases, with 10 bases sitting between them. Here the CDR3 reads CASSLDNFSNQPQHF. CDR3 DNA: TGTGCCAGCTCACTCGACAACTTTAGCAATCAGCCCCAGCATTTT.

The chain employs TRBV18 and TRBJ2-3, with TRBD2 matching over 13 bases. Germline-derived CDR1 and CDR2 are KGHSH and LQKENI. CDR3 length equals 15 residues. V lost 3 bases, J lost 7 bases, and 4 bases stayed unmatched. CDR3 region: CASSPGLAGPNTQYF. CDR3 bases: TGTGCCAGCTCACCGGGACTAGCGGGACCTAATACGCAGTATTTT.

This sequence joins TRBV4-2 and TRBJ2-1; D is uncertain. In germline, CDR1 is LGHNA, CDR2 YNFKEQ. Between the trimmed V and J ends, which lost 0 bases and 0 bases, there was a span of 12 bases. This CDR3 is built from 17 residues. The CDR3 is CASSQEVAASSYNEQFF. The DNA of the CDR3 is TGTGCCAGCAGCCAAGAAGTCGCGGCCAGCTCCTACAATGAGCAGTTCTTC.

The rearrangement joins TRBV19 to TRBJ1-2; no reliable D call. This CDR3 region has 12 residues. The V gene's germline CDR1 is LNHDA and CDR2 SQIVND (reference sequence). V gave up 5 bases and J gave up 7 bases, with 11 bases separating them. CDR3 coding DNA: TGTGCCAGTAGTTGGAGGAGCTTTGGCTACACCTTC. It specifies CASSWRSFGYTF.

Regarding this clone: The sample holds other DNA sequences that translate to the same CDR3. This chain links TRBV9 with TRBJ1-1; D is undetermined. V gave up 0 bases and J gave up 1 base, with 7 bases separating them. Per germline, CDR1 SGDLS and CDR2 YYNGEE. There are 14 residues in the CDR3. CDR3 amino acids: CASSVAGQNTEAFF. The CDR3 DNA reads TGTGCCAGCAGCGTAGCAGGCCAGAACACTGAAGCTTTCTTT.

V is TRBV4-2 and J is TRBJ1-2; 8 bases are a match to TRBD1. Germline values: CDR1 LGHNA, CDR2 YNFKEQ. The CDR3 totals 14 residues. V was clipped by 2 bases and J by 4 bases; unmatched bases: 3. In DNA, the CDR3 is TGTGCCAGCAGCCAAAGGACAGGGATCTATGGCTACACCTTC. It is translated as CASSQRTGIYGYTF.

V usage is TRBV7-9 and J usage is TRBJ2-4, with no clear D. The CDR3 runs to 14 residues. The V end was cut by 5 bases, the J end by 0 bases, with 8 bases between. Germline CDR1 reads SEHNR; CDR2 reads FQNEAQ (reference sequence). The CDR3 loop reads CASSPDIAKNIQYF. In DNA form, the CDR3 reads TGTGCCAGCAGCCCCGACATAGCCAAAAACATTCAGTACTTC.

The CDR3 loop is CASMGRGRDYGYTF. CDR3 bases: TGTGCCAGCATGGGAAGGGGCCGGGACTATGGCTACACCTTC. The V call is TRBV2, the J call TRBJ1-2; TRBD1 is a possible D gene (5 bases). Per the germline V gene, CDR1 is SNHLY and CDR2 is FYNNEI. The CDR3 sequence is 14 residues long. V lost 7 bases to trimming and J lost 3 bases, with 15 bases between them.

This chain uses TRBV14 with TRBJ2-1; possible D gene TRBD1, 6 bases. This CDR3 has 15 residues. With 4 bases removed from V and 0 bases from J, the gap between germline ends came to 10 bases. CDR1 SGHDN and CDR2 FVKESK come from the germline V gene. The CDR3 region has the DNA TGTGCCAGCAGCCCCCGACAGGTCTCCTACAATGAGCAGTTCTTC. Translated, it gives CASSPRQVSYNEQFF.

This chain links TRBV5-6 with TRBJ2-7, with D hard to call. The ends were cut back, 0 bases at V and 4 bases at J, with 8 bases in the middle. Germline V lookup: CDR1 SGHDT, CDR2 YYEEEE. The CDR3 loop spans 13 amino acids. The CDR3 nucleotides read TGTGCCAGCAGCTTGGCCGCAGAATACGAGCAGTACTTC. Translation: CASSLAAEYEQYF.

The chain recombines TRBV9 with TRBJ2-2; D possibly corresponds to TRBD2 (6 bases). The V end was cut by 5 bases, the J end by 5 bases, with 19 bases between. The V gene's germline CDR1 is SGDLS and CDR2 YYNGEE. The CDR3 runs 16 residues. As DNA, the CDR3 is TGTGCCAGCAGTGGCCATGGGCAGGGAGGAACCGGGGAGCTGTTTTTT. Its protein product is CASSGHGQGGTGELFF.

The rearrangement uses TRBV11-3 and TRBJ1-2; no firm D call. This CDR3 is 15 amino acids long. Germline CDR1 SGHNT, CDR2 YENEEA. V gave up 5 bases and J gave up 4 bases, with 17 bases separating them. CDR3 residues: CASSLDPGGVYGYTF. CDR3 in DNA: TGTGCCAGCAGCCTTGACCCAGGCGGGGTCTATGGCTACACCTTC. The full variable domain, completed using reference TRBV11-3 and TRBJ1-2, is EAGVVQSPRYKIIEKKQPVAFWCNPISGHNTLYWYLQNLGQGPELLIRYENEEAVDDSQLPKDRFSAERLKGVDSTLKIQPAELGDSAVYLCASSLDPGGVYGYTFGSGTRLTVV.

V is TRBV5-1 and J is TRBJ2-5; no firm D call. Between the trimmed V and J ends, which lost 7 bases and 1 base, there was a span of 8 bases. The V gene's germline CDR1 is SGHRS and CDR2 YFSETQ. This CDR3 contains 12 residues. The CDR3 DNA follows: TGCGCCAGCGGGCCGTCCCAAGAGACCCAGTACTTC. Its translation: CASGPSQETQYF.

This clone occurred a few times. This sequence joins TRBV29-1 and TRBJ1-1; 7 bases fit TRBD1. This CDR3 comprises 15 residues. Trimming took 8 bases from V and 0 from J; bases not matched to a gene: 12. From germline, CDR1 is SQVTM and CDR2 ANQGSEA. The CDR3 sequence is CSSRGAGGLNTEAFF. The CDR3 coding sequence is TGCAGCTCGAGGGGAGCAGGGGGTCTGAACACTGAAGCTTTCTTT.

This clone has a single count. The chain employs TRBV28 and TRBJ1-6, with TRBD1 matching over 7 bases. Germline V gene data show CDR1 as MDHEN and CDR2 as SYDVKM. This CDR3 region has 13 residues. Trimming cost V 8 bases and J 6 bases; bases outside gene matches: 4. The CDR3 region is CASGTAINSPLHF. DNA of the CDR3: TGTGCCAGCGGGACAGCGATTAATTCACCCCTCCACTTT. Full variable domain (outside the CDR3, taken from reference TRBV28 and TRBJ1-6): DVKVTQSSRYLVKRTGEKVFLECVQDMDHENMFWYRQDPGLGLRLIYFSYDVKMKEKGDIPEGYSVSREKKERFSLILESASTNQTSMYLCASGTAINSPLHFGNGTRLTVT.